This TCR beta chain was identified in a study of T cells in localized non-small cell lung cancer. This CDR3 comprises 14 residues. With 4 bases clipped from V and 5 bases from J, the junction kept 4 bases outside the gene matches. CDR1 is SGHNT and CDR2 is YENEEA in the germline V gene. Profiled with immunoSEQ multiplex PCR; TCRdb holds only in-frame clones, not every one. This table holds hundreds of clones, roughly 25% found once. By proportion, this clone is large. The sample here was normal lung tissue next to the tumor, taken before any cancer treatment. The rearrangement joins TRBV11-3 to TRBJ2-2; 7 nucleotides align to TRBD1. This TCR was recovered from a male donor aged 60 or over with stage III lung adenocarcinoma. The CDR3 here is CASSSGQITGELFF. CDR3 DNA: TGTGCCAGCAGCTCGGGACAGATTACCGGGGAGCTGTTTTTT.